This T cell receptor (beta chain) was obtained from a study of identical twins. Study-level findings and limits: Cord blood's abundant beta clonotypes had fewer insertions, unlike memory repertoires. Invariant T cells like MAIT and iNKT could partly confound the zero-insertion analyses.

MiXCR was run by TCRdb on the 5' RACE reads, yielding one entry per CDR3 protein. The data contain 1.5 million to 2 million distinct CDR3 sequences, around a third of them singletons. With 5 bases removed from V and 8 bases from J, the gap between germline ends came to 19 bases. The CDR3 length is 14 residues. Germline V gene lookup returns CDR1 DFQATT and CDR2 SNEGSKA (reference sequence). Worth noting for this clonotype: Antigen: not known.

The chain has TRBV20-1 and TRBJ2-1, with a weak D call TRBD1 (8 bases). Material: cord blood. This sequence was found in a newborn girl in good health. In nucleotides, the CDR3 is TGCAGTGCTTCACTCTACAGGGGGGGCGATGAGCAGTTCTTC. Its translation: CSASLYRGGDEQFF.